This TCR beta chain was identified in a study of T cells in Graves' hyperthyroidism and ophthalmopathy. From RNA transcripts, TCR beta CDR3 regions were amplified. First-round RT-PCR of the TCR CDR3 relied on the HTBI primer set. One entry per CDR3 protein, called by TCRdb with MiXCR from the multiplex PCR reads. The sample holds 500,000 to 550,000 distinct CDR3 sequences, nearly 20% seen once. V was pared by 3 bases and J by 9 bases, with 6 bases of the junction left unmatched. Germline CDR1 SGHTA, CDR2 FQGTGA. There are 15 residues in the CDR3. Uncontrolled infection, other autoimmune disease, pregnancy or lactation led to exclusion. Isolation of PBMCs was performed on around 9.3 ml fresh peripheral blood. The sample holds many counts of this clonotype.

This clonotype originated in a man aged 40-49 years with Graves' ophthalmopathy. Source material: blood. The rearrangement links TRBV7-3 to TRBJ2-1; 12 bases fit TRBD2. Here the CDR3 DNA reads TGTGCCAGCAGCTTCGGACTAGCGGGAACTAGTGAGCAGTTCTTC. Amino acid sequence: CASSFGLAGTSEQFF.